This T cell receptor beta chain was captured by sequencing in a study of identical twins. TCRdb recomputed calls from the 5' RACE reads with MiXCR, one row per CDR3 protein. The sample includes about 890,000 distinct CDR3 sequences, around 12% seen only once; the top ten take under 2%. V shed 12 bases and J shed 5 bases, with 15 bases lying between them. The CDR3 is 13 amino acids. The germline V gene has CDR1 KGHDR and CDR2 SFDVKD. General study results and limits: Cord blood's abundant beta clonotypes had fewer insertions, unlike memory repertoires. Models predicted less out-of-frame TCR alpha sharing in monozygotic twins than was found. Partial confounding of zero-insertion analyses by invariant MAIT and iNKT cells was possible.

Worth noting for this clonotype: What it recognizes is unknown.

This same sample was also part of a study on yellow fever vaccine responses in identical twins.

This receptor was taken from a woman younger than 35 in good health. The specimen was PBMCs. The genes are TRBV24-1 and TRBJ2-2; D remains ambiguous. In DNA form, the CDR3 reads TGTGCCGTAGGCGGTAGAGGTACCGGGGAGCTGTTTTTT. Encoded protein: CAVGGRGTGELFF.